This TCR beta chain was profiled in a study of cytomegalovirus exposure and HLA in healthy donors. A multiplex PCR was run with 60 Vbeta primers and 13 Jbeta primers. Profiled with immunoSEQ multiplex PCR; TCRdb holds only in-frame clones, not every one. This table holds roughly 120,000 clones, roughly 80% found once. Of note for this clone: Its antigen remains unidentified.

General study results and limits: Associated with cytomegalovirus, according to the listing, were 164 TCR beta chains.

The material sequenced was PBMCs. The sequence was collected from a woman aged 25 to 39 in good health and CMV-seropositive.

The CDR3 bases are TGTGCCAGTAGTATAACAGAATCTGGAAACACCATATATTTT. Translated, it gives CASSITESGNTIYF. The chain uses TRBV19 and TRBJ1-3; no clear D gene. This CDR3 is built from 14 residues. V was cut by 2 bases and J by 1 base, with 6 bases left in between. Germline lookup yields CDR1 LNHDA and CDR2 SQIVND (reference sequence).